What follows are 8 T cell receptor beta chains derived from one specimen sequenced in a study of T cell changes during pregnancy in multiple sclerosis. Assay used: immunoSEQ multiplex PCR; TCRdb lists only in-frame clones, some missing. The data hold approximately 65,000 clones, with around 92% observed a single time. The sample here was CD8+ T cells from peripheral blood mononuclear cells, taken in the third trimester of pregnancy. These receptors were taken from a female donor in good health, enrolled as a control in a pregnancy study.

The V call is TRBV19, the J call TRBJ2-3; 8 nucleotides line up with TRBD2. V lost 3 bases, J lost 6 bases, and 8 bases stayed unmatched. This CDR3 comprises 15 residues. CDR1 and CDR2 from the germline V gene are LNHDA and SQIVND (reference sequence). The CDR3 sequence: CASSMSRGAQDTQYF. The DNA for the CDR3 is TGTGCCAGTAGTATGTCGCGGGGGGCCCAGGATACGCAGTATTTT.

The chain joins TRBV6-5 to TRBJ2-3; 13 bases line up with TRBD2. The CDR3 loop spans 16 amino acids. Germline CDR1 MNHEY, CDR2 SVGAGI. The V and J ends lost 4 bases and 7 bases, in that order; junction bases with no gene match: 8. The CDR3, as DNA: TGTGCCAGCAGTTCTCGGGGACTAGCGGGGATAAATACGCAGTATTTT. This encodes CASSSRGLAGINTQYF.

J is TRBJ2-1 and V is TRBV7-6; 10 bases map to TRBD1. After removal of 10 bases from V and 4 bases from J, the junction contained 1 base not matched to a gene. CDR1 SGHVS and CDR2 FNYEAQ come from the germline V gene. The CDR3 has 12 residues. CDR3 region: CATGQGYNEQFF. CDR3 nucleotides: TGTGCCACGGGACAGGGGTACAATGAGCAGTTCTTC. Full variable domain (missing parts from reference TRBV7-6 and TRBJ2-1): GAGVSQSPRYKVTKRGQDVALRCDPISGHVSLYWYRQALGQGPEFLTYFNYEAQQDKSGLPNDRFSAERPEGSISTLTIQRTEQRDSAMYRCATGQGYNEQFFGPGTRLTVL.

The chain carries TRBV19 and TRBJ1-1, with D perhaps matching TRBD1 (6 bases). The V end was cut by 6 bases, the J end by 4 bases, with 18 bases between. From germline, CDR1 is LNHDA and CDR2 SQIVND (reference sequence). CDR3 length equals 15 residues. The CDR3: CASREIQGLVTEAFF. The CDR3 DNA follows: TGTGCCAGTAGGGAGATACAGGGTCTGGTCACTGAAGCTTTCTTT.

V usage is TRBV27 and J usage is TRBJ1-1, with TRBD1 matching 9 bases. CDR1 is MNHEY, CDR2 SMNVEV, per germline (reference sequence). Trimming cost V 4 bases and J 10 bases; bases outside gene matches: 4. The CDR3 sequence is 12 residues long. This chain's CDR3 is CASSSGQGSAFF. The DNA for the CDR3 is TGTGCCAGCAGTTCAGGACAGGGGTCAGCTTTCTTT.

The chain joins TRBV27 to TRBJ2-1; 8 bases line up with TRBD1. The germline gives CDR1 MNHEY, CDR2 SMNVEV (reference sequence). This CDR3 comprises 16 residues. V was clipped by 7 bases and J by 5 bases; unmatched bases: 13. CDR3 sequence reads: CASIFSRTGRHNEQFF. CDR3 bases: TGTGCCAGCATCTTTTCCAGGACAGGGAGACACAATGAGCAGTTCTTC.

The chain carries TRBV9 and TRBJ2-7; 7 positions match TRBD1. This CDR3 has 16 amino acids. The ends lost 0 bases at V and 2 bases at J; junction bases unmatched: 8. Germline V lookup: CDR1 SGDLS, CDR2 YYNGEE. Here the CDR3 DNA reads TGTGCCAGCAGCGTAGCTGCCGGGACAGCGACCTACGAGCAGTACTTC. The encoded protein is CASSVAAGTATYEQYF.

This chain joins TRBV6-5 and TRBJ1-2, with a weak D call TRBD1 (5 bases). The CDR3 has 13 residues. The ends were cut back, 6 bases at V and 6 bases at J, with 14 bases in the middle. Looked up from germline, CDR1 is MNHEY and CDR2 is SVGAGI. The CDR3 here is CASSPGGLHGYTF. The DNA of the CDR3 is TGTGCCAGCAGCCCCGGGGGGTTGCATGGCTACACCTTC.